The 19 T cell receptor beta chains below were found in one sample sequenced in a study of cytomegalovirus exposure and HLA in healthy donors. Vbeta (60) and Jbeta (13) primers were used in the PCR. Assay: immunoSEQ multiplex PCR; the TCRdb copy retains only in-frame clones and omits some. The sample has fewer than 250,000 clones, roughly 79% seen once. What was sequenced was PBMCs. The receptors stem from a woman aged 18 to 35 in good health and CMV-seronegative.

Regarding this clone: The sample holds other DNA sequences that translate to the same CDR3. V usage is TRBV29-1 and J usage is TRBJ1-1; no firm D call. V lost 6 bases and J lost 5, with 10 bases in between. Germline V gene sequence: CDR1 SQVTM, CDR2 ANQGSEA. CDR3 length equals 11 residues. This CDR3 reads CSVPGGTEAFF. CDR3 DNA: TGCAGCGTCCCAGGTGGGACTGAAGCTTTCTTT.

The chain joins TRBV5-4 to TRBJ1-1, with 8 bases aligning to TRBD1. This CDR3 comprises 16 residues. The V and J ends lost 1 base and 1 base, in that order; junction bases with no gene match: 6. The germline V gene encodes CDR1 SGHNT and CDR2 YYREEE (reference sequence). This CDR3 is CASSLPQGAGNTEAFF. Written as DNA, the CDR3 is TGTGCCAGCAGCTTGCCCCAGGGGGCGGGGAACACTGAAGCTTTCTTT.

In regard to this clone: Other DNA variants within this sample encode the same CDR3. The rearrangement uses TRBV15 and TRBJ2-7; maybe TRBD2 (6 bases). Between the trimmed V and J ends, which lost 8 bases and 2 bases, there was a span of 7 bases. Germline CDR1 and CDR2: LNHNV and YYDKDF (reference sequence). The CDR3 has 11 amino acids. This CDR3 is CATGGTYEQYF. The CDR3 region has the DNA TGTGCCACCGGGGGGACCTACGAGCAGTACTTC. Full variable domain (rest looked up from reference TRBV15 and TRBJ2-7): DAMVIQNPRYQVTQFGKPVTLSCSQTLNHNVMYWYQQKSSQAPKLLFHYYDKDFNNEADTPDNFQSRRPNTSFCFLDIRSPGLGDTAMYLCATGGTYEQYFGPGTRLTVT.

Only one count was recorded for this clone. The J gene is TRBJ2-1, the V gene TRBV7-9; D remains unclear. Trimming cost V 0 bases and J 6 bases, with 9 bases left between them. CDR3 length: 14 amino acids. In germline, CDR1 is SEHNR, CDR2 FQNEAQ (reference sequence). CDR3 amino acids: CASSLAGSLNEQFF. CDR3 coding DNA: TGTGCCAGCAGCTTAGCGGGCAGTCTCAATGAGCAGTTCTTC.

This clone was observed a few times. The chain links TRBV9 to TRBJ2-2; no definite D call. V was trimmed by 4 bases and J by 4 bases, leaving 5 bases between them. This CDR3 region has 12 residues. Germline CDR1 is SGDLS and CDR2 is YYNGEE. The CDR3 sequence: CASSPVTGELFF. In DNA, the CDR3 is TGTGCCAGCAGCCCAGTCACCGGGGAGCTGTTTTTT.

This rearrangement joins TRBV7-9 to TRBJ1-1, with D possibly TRBD1 on 6 matching bases. Trimming took off 5 bases at V and 1 base at J, with 14 bases between the two ends. Germline CDR1 SEHNR, CDR2 FQNEAQ (reference sequence). This CDR3 region has 15 residues. The CDR3 region has the DNA TGTGCCAGCAGCCTGGGGACAAGTTCGAACACTGAAGCTTTCTTT. Its translation is CASSLGTSSNTEAFF.

This clone appeared a few times. The chain recombines TRBV5-1 with TRBJ2-7; 8 bases map to TRBD2. With V trimmed by 6 bases and J by 2 bases, 4 bases remained unmatched. The CDR3 is made up of 13 amino acids. CDR1 SGHRS and CDR2 YFSETQ come from the germline V gene. In nucleotides, the CDR3 is TGCGCCAGCAACATCGGGGGGGCCTACGAGCAGTACTTC. It translates to CASNIGGAYEQYF.

V gene TRBV6-5 combines with J gene TRBJ1-6; D remains unclear. CDR3 length equals 15 residues. In germline, CDR1 is MNHEY, CDR2 SVGAGI. V shed 2 bases and J shed 8 bases, with 13 bases lying between them. This CDR3 is CASSYEAGYHSPLHF. The CDR3 coding sequence is TGTGCCAGCAGTTACGAAGCCGGGTATCATTCACCCCTCCACTTT.

The chain has TRBV9 and TRBJ2-7; D is uncertain. This CDR3 has 11 amino acids. From germline, CDR1 is SGDLS and CDR2 YYNGEE. V was cut by 3 bases and J by 6 bases, with 7 bases left in between. In DNA, the CDR3 is TGTGCCAGCAGCGATGACTTCGAGCAGTACTTC. Protein sequence: CASSDDFEQYF.

This chain uses TRBV6-1 with TRBJ1-6, with a possible D match to TRBD1 (6 bases). The germline CDR1 and CDR2 sequences are MNHNS and SASEGT. The CDR3 length is 15 residues. V lost 2 bases and J 7 bases, leaving 12 bases between the germline ends. Written as DNA, the CDR3 is TGTGCCAGCAGTGAACAGGACAGCTGGAATTCACCCCTCCACTTT. Translated: CASSEQDSWNSPLHF.

V and J are TRBV5-1 and TRBJ2-3, with 8 bases lining up with TRBD2. The CDR3 is 15 residues long. Germline-derived CDR1 and CDR2 are SGHRS and YFSETQ. V shed 2 bases, J shed 2 bases, and the junction held 4 bases outside the gene matches. Written as DNA, the CDR3 is TGCGCCAGCAGCTTAGCGGGGGATCCCACAGATACGCAGTATTTT. The encoded protein is CASSLAGDPTDTQYF.

The chain combines TRBV6-4 with TRBJ2-2, with 8 bases matching TRBD1. Germline V gene sequence: CDR1 MRHNA, CDR2 SNTAGT. The CDR3 sequence is 17 residues long. V gave up 8 bases and J gave up 0 bases; unmatched junction bases: 11. The CDR3 protein is CASVPHGQGSNTGELFF. Here the CDR3 DNA reads TGTGCCAGCGTTCCCCATGGACAGGGCTCGAACACCGGGGAGCTGTTTTTT.

The J gene is TRBJ1-2, the V gene TRBV30; no clear D. Trimming took 0 bases from V and 11 from J, leaving 10 bases between them. This CDR3 is built from 11 residues. Germline lookup yields CDR1 GTSNPN and CDR2 SVGIG (reference sequence). The CDR3 loop is CAWSVGGVYTF. The CDR3 coding sequence is TGTGCCTGGAGTGTTGGCGGGGTTTACACCTTC.

This clone is a singleton in its sample. The rearrangement joins TRBV2 to TRBJ2-5; maybe TRBD1 (6 bases). The DNA end is a closer match to TRBJ2-7, so the J assignment may be wrong. The CDR3 length is 14 residues. The germline CDR1 and CDR2 sequences are SNHLY and FYNNEI. Here the CDR3 DNA reads TGTGCCAGCAGTGTGTCAGGGGCCGCCTACGAGCAGTACTTC. Translating gives CASSVSGAAYEQYF.

The J gene is TRBJ1-2, the V gene TRBV6-1, with D unclear. The V and J ends lost 5 bases and 4 bases respectively, with 11 bases between them. Looked up from germline, CDR1 is MNHNS and CDR2 is SASEGT. The CDR3 totals 13 residues. The CDR3 nucleotides are TGTGCCAGCAGTTCTGGGCAACCCTATGGCTACACCTTC. It yields the protein CASSSGQPYGYTF.

V and J are TRBV7-2 and TRBJ2-3; 9 bases agree with TRBD1. Trimming removed 5 bases from V and 3 bases from J; junction bases left unmatched: 6. The CDR3 runs to 15 residues. Germline lookup yields CDR1 SGHTA and CDR2 FQGNSA. The CDR3 coding sequence is TGTGCCAGCAGCCTCGACAGGGGGTATACAGATACGCAGTATTTT. It is translated as CASSLDRGYTDTQYF. The full variable domain, rest sourced from reference TRBV7-2 and TRBJ2-3, is GAGVSQSPSNKVTEKGKDVELRCDPISGHTALYWYRQSLGQGLEFLIYFQGNSAPDKSGLPSDRFSAERTGGSVSTLTIQRTQQEDSAVYLCASSLDRGYTDTQYFGPGTRLTVL.

CDR3 region: CASSQDGDSQETQYF. CDR3 DNA sequence: TGCGCCAGCAGCCAAGATGGCGACAGCCAAGAGACCCAGTACTTC. The gene calls are TRBV4-1 and TRBJ2-5; maybe TRBD1 (5 bases). Looked up from germline, CDR1 is MGHRA and CDR2 is YSYEKL. The CDR3 loop spans 15 amino acids. Trimming removed 0 bases at V and 1 base at J, with 9 bases between.

This chain uses TRBV27 with TRBJ2-7; no clear D gene. This CDR3 is 15 amino acids long. With 3 bases removed from V and 2 bases from J, the gap between germline ends came to 14 bases. From germline, CDR1 is MNHEY and CDR2 SMNVEV (reference sequence). CDR3 in DNA: TGTGCCAGCAGTTTCCGGCGGCGCTCCACCTACGAGCAGTACTTC. Protein sequence: CASSFRRRSTYEQYF.

J is TRBJ1-1 and V is TRBV10-3, with D perhaps matching TRBD1 (6 bases). Trimming took 3 bases from V and 5 from J, leaving 13 bases between them. Germline CDR1 is ENHRY and CDR2 is SYGVKD. This CDR3 has 14 residues. The CDR3: CAISDLAGETEAFF. CDR3 DNA: TGTGCCATCAGTGATTTGGCAGGGGAAACTGAAGCTTTCTTT.